These T cell receptor beta chains were read from a single sample in a study of blood T cell repertoires in COVID-19. This table comes from immunoSEQ multiplex PCR, and its TCRdb copy is limited to in-frame clones, with some not included. The table includes about 67,000 clones, 87% detected once. What was sequenced was peripheral blood. The origin of the receptors is a man aged 50 to 59 with active COVID-19. The CDR3 runs from the conserved cysteine through the conserved F or W. The D gene is left open where the match is weak. Some rows have no size entry. The others give once, few or many, or a class for an expanded clone.

abundance: once
d_gene: TRBD1
v_gene: TRBV12-3/TRBV12-4
j_gene: TRBJ2-1
CDR3aa: CASSLGQGFEQFF
CDR3nt: TGTGCCAGCAGTTTGGGACAGGGGTTTGAGCAGTTCTTC

abundance: few
d_gene: NA
v_gene: TRBV7-2
j_gene: TRBJ2-3
CDR3aa: CASSPLLRDTQYF
CDR3nt: TGTGCCAGCAGCCCCCTTCTGAGAGATACGCAGTATTTT

abundance: NA
d_gene: TRBD2
v_gene: TRBV5-4
j_gene: TRBJ2-1
CDR3aa: CASSPTSGRANEQFF
CDR3nt: TGTGCCAGCAGCCCGACTAGCGGGAGGGCCAATGAGCAGTTCTTC

abundance: NA
d_gene: TRBD1
v_gene: TRBV6-6
j_gene: TRBJ1-1
CDR3aa: CASSHPGQGANTEAFF
CDR3nt: TGTGCCAGCAGTCACCCGGGACAGGGGGCGAACACTGAAGCTTTCTTT

abundance: NA
d_gene: NA
v_gene: TRBV2
j_gene: TRBJ1-2
CDR3aa: CASSPLSRVGGYTF
CDR3nt: TGTGCCAGCAGCCCCCTGAGCAGGGTGGGGGGCTACACCTTC

abundance: NA
d_gene: NA
v_gene: TRBV27
j_gene: TRBJ2-1
CDR3aa: CATSLGNEQFF
CDR3nt: TGTGCCACCTCACTAGGCAATGAGCAGTTCTTC

abundance: NA
d_gene: TRBD2
v_gene: TRBV6-5
j_gene: TRBJ2-1
CDR3aa: CASLLSGSTYNEQFF
CDR3nt: TGTGCCAGCTTGTTAAGCGGGAGTACCTACAATGAGCAGTTCTTC

abundance: NA
d_gene: TRBD2
v_gene: TRBV9
j_gene: TRBJ2-1
CDR3aa: CASSGEREAYNEQFF
CDR3nt: TGTGCCAGCAGCGGGGAGCGGGAAGCCTACAATGAGCAGTTCTTC

abundance: NA
d_gene: NA
v_gene: TRBV4-2
j_gene: TRBJ1-3
CDR3aa: CASSQDYPASWGTIYF
CDR3nt: TGTGCCAGCAGCCAGGACTATCCGGCCTCATGGGGCACCATATATTTT

abundance: NA
d_gene: NA
v_gene: TRBV11-2
j_gene: TRBJ2-7
CDR3aa: CASSFPSRYEQYF
CDR3nt: TGTGCCAGCAGCTTCCCGTCTCGCTACGAGCAGTACTTC

abundance: NA
d_gene: TRBD1
v_gene: TRBV5-1
j_gene: TRBJ1-1
CDR3aa: CATKTGTANTEAFF
CDR3nt: TGCGCCACCAAAACGGGGACAGCGAACACTGAAGCTTTCTTT

abundance: few
d_gene: TRBD1
v_gene: TRBV6-6
j_gene: TRBJ1-2
CDR3aa: CASSPTGTGDIWYGYTF
CDR3nt: TGTGCCAGCAGTCCGACCGGGACAGGGGATATCTGGTATGGCTACACCTTC

abundance: once
d_gene: TRBD1
v_gene: TRBV15
j_gene: TRBJ1-5
CDR3aa: CATSRVGTDQPQHF
CDR3nt: TGTGCCACCAGCAGAGTGGGGACAGATCAGCCCCAGCATTTT

abundance: once
d_gene: NA
v_gene: TRBV4-3
j_gene: TRBJ2-2
CDR3aa: CASSQALGRENTGELFF
CDR3nt: TGCGCCAGCAGCCAAGCCTTGGGGCGGGAGAACACCGGGGAGCTGTTTTTT

abundance: few
d_gene: TRBD1
v_gene: TRBV5-1
j_gene: TRBJ2-7
CDR3aa: CASSLGTGPTYEQYF
CDR3nt: TGCGCCAGCAGCTTGGGGACAGGGCCAACCTACGAGCAGTACTTC

abundance: NA
d_gene: TRBD1
v_gene: TRBV5-4
j_gene: TRBJ1-1
CDR3aa: CASNSQNGDRGPAEAFF
CDR3nt: TGTGCCAGCAATTCTCAGAATGGAGACAGGGGGCCCGCTGAAGCTTTCTTT

abundance: NA
d_gene: TRBD2
v_gene: TRBV13
j_gene: TRBJ2-7
CDR3aa: CASSLGAGGSYEQYF
CDR3nt: TGTGCCAGCAGCTTAGGGGCGGGAGGGTCCTACGAGCAGTACTTC

abundance: NA
d_gene: NA
v_gene: TRBV28
j_gene: TRBJ2-1
CDR3aa: CASSLAPRQVQNSEQFF
CDR3nt: TGTGCCAGCAGTTTAGCCCCGAGACAGGTCCAAAACAGTGAGCAGTTCTTC

abundance: NA
d_gene: NA
v_gene: TRBV18
j_gene: TRBJ2-5
CDR3aa: CASSPFPGGYKKETQYF
CDR3nt: TGTGCCAGCTCACCATTTCCTGGGGGGTACAAAAAAGAGACCCAGTACTTC

abundance: NA
d_gene: NA
v_gene: TRBV9
j_gene: TRBJ1-6
CDR3aa: CASSVVDDSNSPLHF
CDR3nt: TGTGCCAGCAGCGTAGTGGATGACAGCAATTCACCCCTCCACTTT

abundance: NA
d_gene: NA
v_gene: TRBV11-2
j_gene: TRBJ1-1
CDR3aa: CASSLSQWTEAFF
CDR3nt: TGTGCCAGCAGCTTGTCCCAGTGGACTGAAGCTTTCTTT

abundance: NA
d_gene: NA
v_gene: TRBV28
j_gene: TRBJ1-5
CDR3aa: CASSLTAPSNQPQHF
CDR3nt: TGTGCCAGCAGTTTGACAGCCCCTAGCAATCAGCCCCAGCATTTT

abundance: few
d_gene: NA
v_gene: TRBV25-1
j_gene: TRBJ1-6
CDR3aa: CASSDGVSPLHF
CDR3nt: TGTGCCAGCAGTGACGGGGTTTCGCCCCTCCACTTT

abundance: NA
d_gene: TRBD1
v_gene: TRBV27
j_gene: TRBJ2-7
CDR3aa: CASSRDRNSYEQYF
CDR3nt: TGTGCCAGCAGTAGGGACAGAAACTCCTACGAGCAGTACTTC

abundance: NA
d_gene: TRBD1
v_gene: TRBV11-3
j_gene: TRBJ2-3
CDR3aa: CASSARTGHSTDTQYF
CDR3nt: TGTGCCAGCAGCGCTCGGACAGGACATAGCACAGATACGCAGTATTTT

abundance: few
d_gene: NA
v_gene: TRBV7-9
j_gene: TRBJ1-6
CDR3aa: CASSGKHRFSYNSPLHF
CDR3nt: TGTGCCAGCAGCGGCAAACACAGGTTCTCCTATAATTCACCCCTCCACTTT

abundance: NA
d_gene: TRBD1
v_gene: TRBV7-2
j_gene: TRBJ2-7
CDR3aa: CASSLEGQNYEQYF
CDR3nt: TGTGCCAGCAGCTTAGAGGGACAGAACTACGAGCAGTACTTC

abundance: NA
d_gene: NA
v_gene: TRBV7-3
j_gene: TRBJ2-7
CDR3aa: CASSLRGDPREHEQYF
CDR3nt: TGTGCCAGCAGCTTAAGGGGGGACCCCCGGGAGCACGAGCAGTACTTC

abundance: NA
d_gene: TRBD1
v_gene: TRBV5-5
j_gene: TRBJ2-1
CDR3aa: CASSRGQGGGNEQFF
CDR3nt: TGTGCCAGCAGCCGGGGACAGGGAGGGGGAAATGAGCAGTTCTTC

abundance: NA
d_gene: NA
v_gene: TRBV5-4
j_gene: TRBJ2-4
CDR3aa: CASSLDRRSIQYF
CDR3nt: TGTGCCAGCAGCTTGGACCGGAGAAGCATTCAGTACTTC

abundance: NA
d_gene: NA
v_gene: TRBV28
j_gene: TRBJ1-1
CDR3aa: CASSPPGTEAFF
CDR3nt: TGTGCCAGCAGTCCTCCGGGGACTGAAGCTTTCTTT

abundance: NA
d_gene: TRBD1
v_gene: TRBV6-2/TRBV6-3
j_gene: TRBJ2-7
CDR3aa: CASSYEIGQGAAYEQYF
CDR3nt: TGTGCCAGCAGTTACGAGATTGGACAGGGGGCTGCGTACGAGCAGTACTTC

abundance: NA
d_gene: TRBD1
v_gene: TRBV12-3/TRBV12-4
j_gene: TRBJ2-7
CDR3aa: CASIRTGTYEQYF
CDR3nt: TGTGCCAGCATTAGGACAGGCACCTACGAGCAGTACTTC

abundance: NA
d_gene: TRBD2
v_gene: TRBV5-1
j_gene: TRBJ2-3
CDR3aa: CASSRSGRAEDTQYF
CDR3nt: TGCGCCAGCAGCCGTAGCGGGAGGGCCGAAGATACGCAGTATTTT

abundance: few
d_gene: NA
v_gene: TRBV18
j_gene: TRBJ2-7
CDR3aa: CASSPGQLSYEQYF
CDR3nt: TGTGCCAGCTCGCCCGGACAGTTGTCCTACGAGCAGTACTTC

abundance: NA
d_gene: NA
v_gene: TRBV7-9
j_gene: TRBJ2-7
CDR3aa: CASSPSPERYYEQYF
CDR3nt: TGTGCCAGCAGCCCCTCTCCGGAGAGGTACTACGAGCAGTACTTC

abundance: NA
d_gene: TRBD1
v_gene: TRBV9
j_gene: TRBJ1-2
CDR3aa: CASSVMDRGAYGYTF
CDR3nt: TGTGCCAGCAGCGTCATGGACAGGGGCGCCTATGGCTACACCTTC

abundance: NA
d_gene: NA
v_gene: TRBV4-3
j_gene: TRBJ1-4
CDR3aa: CASSQDRGRRNEKLFF
CDR3nt: TGCGCCAGCAGCCAAGATAGGGGCCGGAGAAATGAAAAACTGTTTTTT

abundance: few
d_gene: NA
v_gene: TRBV29-1
j_gene: TRBJ1-1
CDR3aa: CSVEDEGRNTEAFF
CDR3nt: TGCAGCGTTGAAGATGAGGGCCGGAACACTGAAGCTTTCTTT

abundance: NA
d_gene: TRBD2
v_gene: TRBV25-1
j_gene: TRBJ2-7
CDR3aa: CASSDVREGLNEQYF
CDR3nt: TGCGCCAGCAGTGATGTGCGGGAGGGCCTCAACGAGCAGTACTTC

abundance: NA
d_gene: TRBD1
v_gene: TRBV6-2/TRBV6-3
j_gene: TRBJ2-1
CDR3aa: CASSYSRGQQFF
CDR3nt: TGTGCCAGCAGTTACTCGAGGGGGCAGCAGTTCTTC

abundance: NA
d_gene: TRBD1
v_gene: TRBV4-3
j_gene: TRBJ1-1
CDR3aa: CASSQMTGGNTEAFF
CDR3nt: TGCGCCAGCAGCCAAATGACAGGGGGGAACACTGAAGCTTTCTTT

abundance: NA
d_gene: NA
v_gene: TRBV27
j_gene: TRBJ1-1
CDR3aa: CASSTQGWEVNTEAFF
CDR3nt: TGTGCCAGCAGTACCCAGGGGTGGGAAGTAAACACTGAAGCTTTCTTT